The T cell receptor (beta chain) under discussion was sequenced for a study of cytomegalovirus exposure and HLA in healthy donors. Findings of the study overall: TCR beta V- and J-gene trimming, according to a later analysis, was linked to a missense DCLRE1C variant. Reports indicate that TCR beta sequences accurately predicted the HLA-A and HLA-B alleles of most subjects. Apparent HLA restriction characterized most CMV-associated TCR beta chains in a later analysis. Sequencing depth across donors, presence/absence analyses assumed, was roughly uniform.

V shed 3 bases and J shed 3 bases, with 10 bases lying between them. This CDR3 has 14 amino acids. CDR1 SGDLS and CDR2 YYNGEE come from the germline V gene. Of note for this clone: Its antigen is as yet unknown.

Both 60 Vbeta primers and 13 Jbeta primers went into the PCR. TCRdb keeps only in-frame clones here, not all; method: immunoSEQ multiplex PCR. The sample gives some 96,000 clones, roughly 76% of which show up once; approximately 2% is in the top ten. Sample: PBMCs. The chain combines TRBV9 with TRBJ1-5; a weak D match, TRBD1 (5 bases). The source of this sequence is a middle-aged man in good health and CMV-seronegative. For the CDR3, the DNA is TGTGCCAGCAGCGCCGGGGGGGTCAATCAGCCCCAGCATTTT. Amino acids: CASSAGGVNQPQHF.